This entry lists 30 T cell receptor beta chains sequenced from one sample in a study of blood T cells in healthy people across ages. The second PCR ran about 6 to 12 cycles with a sample-barcoded 5' primer and J-beta primers. TCRdb ran MiXCR on the 5' RACE reads and lists one entry per CDR3 protein. Of roughly 800,000 distinct CDR3 sequences detected, roughly 24% appear once; the ten largest clones hold 3%. This sample also belongs to another study, concerning T cells of mothers and their children.

The source material was blood. These TCRs come from a boy between 10 and 17 years old in good health.

The V call is TRBV6-1, the J call TRBJ2-3; 11 bases match TRBD2. The germline V gene has CDR1 MNHNS and CDR2 SASEGT. The CDR3 contains 18 residues. The ends lost 1 base at V and 4 bases at J; junction bases unmatched: 10. The CDR3 region has the DNA TGTGCCAGCAGTGAAGTGGGACTAGCGGTTGTAACGGCAGATACGCAGTATTTT. Translated: CASSEVGLAVVTADTQYF.

This clonotype has a handful of counts. The chain carries TRBV20-1 and TRBJ2-7; D call uncertain. CDR3 length equals 11 residues. Trimming cost V 5 bases and J 1 base, with 6 bases left between them. Germline V lookup: CDR1 DFQATT, CDR2 SNEGSKA (reference sequence). DNA of the CDR3: TGCAGTGCTTCACCTTCCTACGAGCAGTACTTC. Protein sequence: CSASPSYEQYF.

The chain recombines TRBV6-1 with TRBJ1-6; TRBD1 aligns across 9 bases. Trimming took 5 bases from V and 13 from J; bases not matched to a gene: 12. The CDR3 consists of 15 residues. CDR1 and CDR2 from the germline V gene are MNHNS and SASEGT. The CDR3 loop is CASSLRTGAIGPLHF. The DNA for the CDR3 is TGTGCCAGCAGTTTACGGACAGGGGCAATAGGGCCCCTCCACTTT.

The rearrangement joins TRBV5-4 to TRBJ2-7; TRBD2 might be the D (5 bases). V was clipped by 0 bases and J by 6 bases, with 16 bases between them. The CDR3 extends over 15 amino acids. Germline-derived CDR1 and CDR2 are SGHNT and YYREEE (reference sequence). CDR3 residues: CASSLASAAPGEQYF. The CDR3 nucleotides read TGTGCCAGCAGCTTGGCGTCAGCGGCTCCTGGCGAGCAGTACTTC.

This clonotype came up a few times. J is TRBJ1-5 and V is TRBV10-3; D is possibly TRBD1 (6 bases). This CDR3 has 15 residues. The V gene lost 1 base and the J gene lost 9 bases, with 16 bases spanning the gap. The germline V gene has CDR1 ENHRY and CDR2 SYGVKD. The CDR3 sequence: CAISEYRTDTGPQHF. The CDR3 nucleotides are TGTGCCATCAGTGAGTACAGGACAGACACGGGGCCCCAGCATTTT.

The rearrangement joins TRBV20-1 to TRBJ2-1; TRBD2 matches 7 bases. The J call is doubtful: the DNA matches TRBJ2-5 better. Germline CDR1 DFQATT, CDR2 SNEGSKA (reference sequence). The CDR3 loop spans 12 amino acids. The CDR3 region has the DNA TGCAGTGCCGCAGCGGGATGGGAGACCCAGTACTTC. Translated, it gives CSAAAGWETQYF.

The V call is TRBV9, the J call TRBJ2-5, with 7 bases lining up with TRBD1. Germline-derived CDR1 and CDR2 are SGDLS and YYNGEE. After removal of 1 base from V and 2 bases from J, the junction contained 11 bases not matched to a gene. The length of the CDR3 is 17 residues. The CDR3 reads CASSVRDRQLMQETQYF. The CDR3 coding sequence is TGTGCCAGCAGCGTAAGGGACAGACAACTAATGCAAGAGACCCAGTACTTC.

This clonotype has only a few counts. V is TRBV5-1 and J is TRBJ2-5; 9 nucleotides align to TRBD2. The J call is uncertain, as TRBJ2-7 better fits the DNA end. In germline, CDR1 is SGHRS, CDR2 YFSETQ. This CDR3 region has 14 residues. The CDR3 DNA follows: TGCGCCAGCAGCTCGATAGGGACTAGCCGCGAGCAGTACTTC. Translated, it gives CASSSIGTSREQYF.

The V gene is TRBV7-9, the J gene TRBJ1-4; D perhaps matches TRBD1 (5 bases). Germline CDR1 SEHNR, CDR2 FQNEAQ (reference sequence). The ends were cut back, 5 bases at V and 0 bases at J, with 19 bases in the middle. The CDR3 length is 18 residues. CDR3 sequence (DNA): TGTGCCAGCAGCCGTAGGGGAATGGCGGAAACAACTAATGAAAAACTGTTTTTT. Amino acids: CASSRRGMAETTNEKLFF.

V usage is TRBV4-1 and J usage is TRBJ1-2; a weak D match, TRBD1 (6 bases). The CDR3 totals 14 residues. Trimming removed 2 bases at V and 7 bases at J, with 14 bases between. In germline, CDR1 is MGHRA, CDR2 YSYEKL. The DNA for the CDR3 is TGCGCCAGCAGCCAACCGGACAGCTTTACTGGCTACACCTTC. Protein product: CASSQPDSFTGYTF.

V usage is TRBV7-8 and J usage is TRBJ2-5; 7 bases match TRBD1. V shed 3 bases and J 4 bases; nucleotides not matched to a gene: 17. Per germline, CDR1 SGHVS and CDR2 FQNEAQ. The CDR3 length is 18 residues. The DNA of the CDR3 is TGTGCCAGCAGCTTCTACCTAGGGGGCTCAGGACGAGGAGAGACCCAGTACTTC. Its protein is CASSFYLGGSGRGETQYF. The complete variable domain, with remaining parts taken from reference TRBV7-8 and TRBJ2-5, reads GAGVSQSPRYKVAKRGQDVALRCDPISGHVSLFWYQQALGQGPEFLTYFQNEAQLDKSGLPSDRFFAERPEGSVSTLKIQRTQQEDSAVYLCASSFYLGGSGRGETQYFGPGTRLLVL.

This chain connects TRBV9 to TRBJ2-5; TRBD2 matches 9 bases. Germline V gene data show CDR1 as SGDLS and CDR2 as YYNGEE. This CDR3 has 15 residues. With 3 bases clipped from V and 5 bases from J, the junction kept 8 bases outside the gene matches. The CDR3 DNA follows: TGTGCCAGCAGCGAGACCGGGACTAGCATCGAGACCCAGTACTTC. Protein product: CASSETGTSIETQYF. Full variable domain (missing parts from reference TRBV9 and TRBJ2-5): DSGVTQTPKHLITATGQRVTLRCSPRSGDLSVYWYQQSLDQGLQFLIQYYNGEERAKGNILERFSAQQFPDLHSELNLSSLELGDSALYFCASSETGTSIETQYFGPGTRLLVL.

This chain's CDR3 is CASSLGGGAEQTQYF. Here the CDR3 DNA reads TGTGCCAGCAGCTTGGGCGGGGGGGCTGAGCAGACCCAGTACTTC. This chain joins TRBV5-4 and TRBJ2-5, with 9 bases aligning to TRBD2. The CDR3 has 15 residues. J lost 6 bases, V lost 0 bases, and 6 bases had no gene match. CDR1 and CDR2 from the germline V gene are SGHNT and YYREEE (reference sequence).

This clonotype was seen a handful of times. The gene calls are TRBV18 and TRBJ2-1, with D unresolved. The V end was cut by 0 bases, the J end by 5 bases, with 11 bases between. In germline, CDR1 is KGHSH, CDR2 LQKENI. The CDR3 sequence is 15 residues long. The CDR3 bases are TGTGCCAGCTCACCACCGTCGCAGCCCGACAATGAGCAGTTCTTC. Encoded protein: CASSPPSQPDNEQFF. The entire variable domain, with the rest obtained from reference TRBV18 and TRBJ2-1, is as follows: NAGVMQNPRHLVRRRGQEARLRCSPMKGHSHVYWYRQLPEEGLKFMVYLQKENIIDESGMPKERFSAEFPKEGPSILRIQQVVRGDSAAYFCASSPPSQPDNEQFFGPGTRLTVL.

This clonotype was observed a few times. The chain employs TRBV2 and TRBJ2-7, with D maybe TRBD1 (6 bases). The CDR3 totals 14 residues. Germline V gene lookup returns CDR1 SNHLY and CDR2 FYNNEI. Trimming left V 4 bases short and J 1 base short, with 11 bases between. The DNA for the CDR3 is TGTGCCAGCAGTGGGGACACCTTATCCTACGAGCAGTACTTC. The encoded protein is CASSGDTLSYEQYF.

This clonotype was found a few times. This chain connects TRBV5-1 to TRBJ2-7; D not resolved. The V end lost 3 bases, the J end lost 2 bases, and 12 bases lay between the germline ends. The CDR3 is 14 residues long. The germline CDR1 and CDR2 sequences are SGHRS and YFSETQ. The CDR3 bases are TGCGCCAGCAGCTCAGGACGGTCAGCCTACGAGCAGTACTTC. It translates to CASSSGRSAYEQYF.

V is TRBV29-1 and J is TRBJ2-7, with 10 bases lining up with TRBD1. This CDR3 comprises 14 residues. With V trimmed by 4 bases and J by 5 bases, 8 bases remained unmatched. Looked up from germline, CDR1 is SQVTM and CDR2 is ANQGSEA. CDR3 residues: CSVGKDRGMDEQYF. The CDR3 region has the DNA TGCAGCGTTGGAAAGGACAGGGGGATGGACGAGCAGTACTTC.

This clonotype was seen more than once but under ten times. V is TRBV6-5 and J is TRBJ1-1; TRBD1 agrees at 8 bases. J was trimmed by 4 bases and V by 5 bases; bases with no gene match: 9. Germline V CDR1 and CDR2: MNHEY, SVGAGI. This CDR3 region has 15 residues. As DNA, the CDR3 is TGTGCCAGCAGTCCTGGACAGGGAGGTGTCACTGAAGCTTTCTTT. It codes for CASSPGQGGVTEAFF.

The V call is TRBV20-1, the J call TRBJ2-3, with 7 positions matching TRBD2. Germline values: CDR1 DFQATT, CDR2 SNEGSKA (reference sequence). V shed 0 bases and J 4 bases; nucleotides not matched to a gene: 7. The CDR3 is made up of 15 amino acids. The CDR3 here is CSARDAREYPDTQYF. The CDR3 DNA reads TGCAGTGCTAGAGATGCGCGGGAGTACCCAGATACGCAGTATTTT.

This sequence joins TRBV28 and TRBJ2-5, with D possibly TRBD2 on 7 matching bases. The tail of the sequence fits TRBJ2-7 better, so the J call may be wrong. The CDR3 is 16 residues long. Germline CDR1 MDHEN, CDR2 SYDVKM. The CDR3 nucleotides read TGTGCCAGCAGCTCCCTGAATCGCGGGGGCCCCTACGAGCAGTACTTC. Encoded protein: CASSSLNRGGPYEQYF.

In this sample, this clonotype turned up a few times. The chain couples TRBV20-1 to TRBJ2-1; D perhaps matches TRBD2 (6 bases). The J call may be wrong; the DNA end is better matched by TRBJ2-7. The CDR3 runs to 13 residues. In germline, CDR1 is DFQATT, CDR2 SNEGSKA (reference sequence). This CDR3 reads CSARNAGRHEQYF. CDR3 coding DNA: TGCAGTGCTAGAAACGCAGGGAGGCACGAGCAGTACTTC.

This rearrangement joins TRBV27 to TRBJ2-1; tentative D call: TRBD1 (6 bases). Germline CDR1 and CDR2: MNHEY and SMNVEV (reference sequence). The CDR3 runs to 13 residues. V dropped 6 bases and J dropped 12 bases, with 18 bases sitting between them. CDR3 DNA sequence: TGTGCCAGCAGCAGGGGCAAGGGGGTGAGGCAGTTCTTC. It yields the protein CASSRGKGVRQFF.

This clonotype was observed a few times. This chain connects TRBV12-3 or TRBV12-4 to TRBJ2-1; perhaps TRBD2 as D (6 bases). This CDR3 is 16 amino acids long. V was shortened by 6 bases and J by 4 bases, with 19 bases between the two germline ends. As DNA, the CDR3 is TGTGCCAGCAGCCTCGGTACAGCTGCGGGATACAATGAGCAGTTCTTC. Translating it yields CASSLGTAAGYNEQFF.

The V call is TRBV9, the J call TRBJ1-6, with 8 bases that match TRBD1. Germline trimming cut 4 bases from V and 6 bases from J; bases unmatched to any gene: 6. Per the germline V gene, CDR1 is SGDLS and CDR2 is YYNGEE. This CDR3 has 15 amino acids. The CDR3 loop is CASSPLGQGNSPLHF. The CDR3 DNA sequence: TGTGCCAGCAGCCCACTTGGACAGGGTAATTCACCCCTCCACTTT.

The V call is TRBV29-1, the J call TRBJ2-7; 9 nucleotides agree with TRBD1. Per the germline V gene, CDR1 is SQVTM and CDR2 is ANQGSEA. This CDR3 comprises 13 residues. Trimming took 7 bases from V and 1 from J; bases not matched to a gene: 5. DNA for the CDR3: TGCAGCGCGATTGGGACAGGGTCCTACGAGCAGTACTTC. Amino acid sequence: CSAIGTGSYEQYF.

The J gene is TRBJ2-1, the V gene TRBV20-1; D is possibly TRBD1 or TRBD2 (5 bases each). V was pared by 0 bases and J by 8 bases, with 8 bases between. Germline V CDR1 and CDR2: DFQATT, SNEGSKA (reference sequence). The CDR3 is 12 amino acids. The CDR3 region is CSARDEGHEQFF. The CDR3 region has the DNA TGCAGTGCTAGAGATGAGGGGCATGAGCAGTTCTTC.

This clonotype was seen a few times. The gene calls are TRBV28 and TRBJ2-1, with 10 nucleotides matching TRBD2. V trimming: 6 bases; J trimming: 5 bases; junction bases outside the gene matches: 4. Germline-derived CDR1 and CDR2 are MDHEN and SYDVKM. The CDR3 covers 14 residues. CDR3 bases: TGTGCCAGCAGGGAGCGGGGGGGCCACAATGAGCAGTTCTTC. It specifies CASRERGGHNEQFF.

V usage is TRBV10-2 and J usage is TRBJ2-2, with 7 bases identical to TRBD1. Germline assignment: CDR1 WSHSY and CDR2 SAAADI. V gave up 6 bases and J gave up 4 bases; unmatched junction bases: 5. The CDR3 is 14 residues long. The CDR3 DNA sequence: TGCGCCAGCAGCCGAGGGGGCGGCACCGGGGAGCTGTTTTTT. Its protein product is CASSRGGGTGELFF.

The V gene is TRBV29-1, the J gene TRBJ2-3; the D gene could be TRBD1 or TRBD2 (5 bases each). The V gene lost 4 bases and the J gene lost 6 bases, with 20 bases spanning the gap. Germline assignment: CDR1 SQVTM and CDR2 ANQGSEA. The CDR3 contains 15 residues. CDR3 in DNA: TGCAGCGTTGCCGGTGGAGCAGGGACGGGGGATACGCAGTATTTT. As protein: CSVAGGAGTGDTQYF.

The chain links TRBV4-2 to TRBJ2-1; 16 bases agree with TRBD2. The junction had 8 bases not matched to a gene; V was cut back by 2 bases and J by 1 base. The germline CDR1 and CDR2 sequences are LGHNA and YNFKEQ. This CDR3 is built from 20 residues. The CDR3 region has the DNA TGTGCCAGCAGCCAATCCGGGACTAGCGGGGGGGCCACGTCCTACAATGAGCAGTTCTTC. It codes for CASSQSGTSGGATSYNEQFF.